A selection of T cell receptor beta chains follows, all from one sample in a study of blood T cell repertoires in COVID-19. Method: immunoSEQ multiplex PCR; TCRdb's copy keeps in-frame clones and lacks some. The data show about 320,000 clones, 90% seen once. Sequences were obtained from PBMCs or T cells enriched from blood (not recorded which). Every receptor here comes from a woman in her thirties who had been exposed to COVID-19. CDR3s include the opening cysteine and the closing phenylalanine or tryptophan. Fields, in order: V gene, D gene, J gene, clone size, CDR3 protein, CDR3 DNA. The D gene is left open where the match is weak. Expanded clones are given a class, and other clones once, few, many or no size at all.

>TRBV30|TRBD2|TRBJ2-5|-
CAWNLRGGRETQYF
TGTGCCTGGAATCTGCGGGGGGGTCGGGAGACCCAGTACTTC
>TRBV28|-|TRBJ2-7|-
CASSPRGSVDEQYF
TGTGCCAGCAGCCCCAGGGGTTCGGTGGACGAGCAGTACTTC
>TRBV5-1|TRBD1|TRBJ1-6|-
CASRQGSDNSPLHF
TGCGCCAGCCGACAGGGGTCTGATAATTCACCCCTCCACTTT
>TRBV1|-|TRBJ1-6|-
CTSSQGPRANSPLHF
TGCACCAGCAGCCAAGGTCCCAGGGCCAATTCACCCCTCCACTTT
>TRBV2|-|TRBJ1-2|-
CASRNPEGDSYTF
TGTGCCAGCAGAAACCCAGAGGGGGATAGCTACACCTTC
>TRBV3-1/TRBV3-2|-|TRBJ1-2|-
CASSQASVGVGYTF
TGTGCCAGCAGCCAAGCTTCAGTAGGGGTTGGCTACACCTTC
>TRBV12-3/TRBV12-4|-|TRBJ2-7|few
CASSLVYYEQYF
TGTGCCAGCAGTTTAGTCTACTACGAGCAGTACTTC
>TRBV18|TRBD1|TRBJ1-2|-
CASSPHGGQGNNYGYTF
TGTGCCAGCTCACCACATGGGGGACAGGGGAATAACTATGGCTACACCTTC
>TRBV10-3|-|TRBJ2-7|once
CAIGQIKTYEQYF
TGTGCCATCGGACAGATCAAAACCTACGAGCAGTACTTC
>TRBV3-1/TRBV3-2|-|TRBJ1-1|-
CASSQGGRIAFF
TGTGCCAGCAGCCAAGGGGGGCGCATAGCTTTCTTT
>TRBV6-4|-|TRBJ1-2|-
CASSESRFYGYTF
TGTGCCAGCAGTGAAAGCAGGTTCTATGGCTACACCTTC
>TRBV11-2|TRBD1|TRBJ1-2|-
CASSLGRSGRGPTF
TGTGCCAGCAGCTTAGGACGTAGCGGCAGGGGGCCAACCTTC
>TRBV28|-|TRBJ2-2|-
CASSLWEGRTTGELFF
TGTGCCAGCAGTTTATGGGAGGGGCGCACGACCGGGGAGCTGTTTTTT
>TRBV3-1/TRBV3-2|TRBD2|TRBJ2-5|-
CASTPVPGLAGGETQYF
TGTGCCAGCACCCCTGTTCCGGGACTAGCGGGGGGGGAGACCCAGTACTTC
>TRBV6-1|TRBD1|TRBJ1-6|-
CASSEAGQGASPLHF
TGTGCCAGCAGTGAAGCGGGACAGGGTGCTTCACCCCTCCACTTT
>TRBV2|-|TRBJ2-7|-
CASSGPGSYEQYF
TGTGCCAGCAGTGGCCCAGGGTCCTACGAGCAGTACTTC